This entry lists 2 T cell receptor beta chains sequenced from one sample in a study of cytomegalovirus exposure and HLA in healthy donors. Primers included in the PCR were 60 Vbeta and 13 Jbeta primers. This table comes from immunoSEQ multiplex PCR, and its TCRdb copy is limited to in-frame clones, with some not included. The table lists around 76,000 clones. The sample taken for sequencing was PBMCs. Every receptor here comes from a man in his forties or fifties in good health and CMV-seronegative.

The genes are TRBV2 and TRBJ1-5; perhaps TRBD1 as D (5 bases). Between the trimmed V and J ends, which lost 4 bases and 2 bases, there was a span of 12 bases. The CDR3 has 15 residues. The V gene's germline CDR1 is SNHLY and CDR2 FYNNEI. Here the CDR3 DNA reads TGTGCCAGCAGTGTAGCAAGGGGCGGCAATCAGCCCCAGCATTTT. It is translated as CASSVARGGNQPQHF. Drawing the rest from reference TRBV2 and TRBJ1-5, the complete variable domain is EPEVTQTPSHQVTQMGQEVILRCVPISNHLYFYWYRQILGQKVEFLVSFYNNEISEKSEIFDDQFSVERPDGSNFTLKIRSTKLEDSAMYFCASSVARGGNQPQHFGDGTRLSIL.

CDR3 sequence (DNA): TGCGCCAGCAGCCATAAGAGCGACTACAATGAGCAGTTCTTC. Protein product: CASSHKSDYNEQFF. This chain uses TRBV4-3 with TRBJ2-1; no firm D call. The CDR3 contains 14 residues. Trimming cost V 3 bases and J 3 bases, with 9 bases left between them. Germline V gene sequence: CDR1 LGHNA, CDR2 YSLEER.